Listed here are 29 T cell receptor beta chains from one sample, sequenced in a study of blood T cell repertoires in COVID-19. Generated by immunoSEQ multiplex PCR, the TCRdb table keeps only in-frame clones and is missing some. The sample lists 350,000 to 400,000 clones, approximately 93% occurring once. Sequenced sample: PBMCs or T cells enriched from blood (not recorded which). These receptors all come from a woman in her thirties or forties who had been exposed to COVID-19.

The chain has TRBV9 and TRBJ2-6; 9 bases align to TRBD2. V was clipped by 2 bases and J by 0 bases; unmatched bases: 15. CDR1 SGDLS and CDR2 YYNGEE come from the germline V gene. The CDR3 has 21 amino acids. CDR3 in amino acids: CASSVPIRSGRPLSGANVLTF. CDR3 nucleotides: TGTGCCAGCAGCGTGCCAATTCGAAGCGGGAGGCCCCTCTCTGGGGCCAACGTCCTGACTTTC.

The chain recombines TRBV19 with TRBJ1-5; D is uncertain. The V end lost 7 bases, the J end lost 9 bases, and 13 bases lay between the germline ends. CDR3 length: 12 residues. Germline lookup yields CDR1 LNHDA and CDR2 SQIVND (reference sequence). DNA of the CDR3: TGTGCCAGTACCGCGAGCAGGTGGCCCCAGCATTTT. Translated, it gives CASTASRWPQHF.

The chain links TRBV4-1 to TRBJ2-7; the match to TRBD2 covers 8 bases. CDR1 is MGHRA, CDR2 YSYEKL, per germline. V shed 1 base and J 5 bases; nucleotides not matched to a gene: 19. CDR3 length: 19 residues. As DNA, the CDR3 is TGCGCCAGCAGCCAAGTCTTTGGCGTTACTGCGGGAGGCTCTCACGAGCAGTACTTC. It codes for CASSQVFGVTAGGSHEQYF.

This clone was detected once. The rearrangement links TRBV11-2 to TRBJ2-7; 11 nucleotides agree with TRBD2. V was pared by 5 bases and J by 0 bases, with 6 bases of the junction left unmatched. Germline CDR1 SGHAT, CDR2 FQNNGV. This CDR3 region has 16 residues. As DNA, the CDR3 is TGTGCCAGCAGCGGATCTAGCGGGGGGAGCTCCTACGAGCAGTACTTC. This codes for CASSGSSGGSSYEQYF.

In its sample, this clone was seen once. V is TRBV30 and J is TRBJ1-1, with 7 positions matching TRBD1. The CDR3 contains 14 residues. Germline V lookup: CDR1 GTSNPN, CDR2 SVGIG (reference sequence). With V trimmed by 2 bases and J by 1 base, 4 bases remained unmatched. CDR3 sequence reads: CAWSPGQPNTEAFF. CDR3 bases: TGTGCCTGGAGTCCGGGACAGCCGAACACTGAAGCTTTCTTT. The entire variable domain, with the rest obtained from reference TRBV30 and TRBJ1-1, is as follows: SQTIHQWPATLVQPVGSPLSLECTVEGTSNPNLYWYRQAAGRGLQLLFYSVGIGQISSEVPQNLSASRPQDRQFILSSKKLLLSDSGFYLCAWSPGQPNTEAFFGQGTRLTVV.

The rearrangement links TRBV7-9 to TRBJ2-5; TRBD1 agrees at 9 bases. There are 15 residues in the CDR3. The germline gives CDR1 SEHNR, CDR2 FQNEAQ (reference sequence). After removal of 8 bases from V and 4 bases from J, the junction contained 11 bases not matched to a gene. In nucleotides, the CDR3 is TGTGCCAGCTACTGGTTGGGACAGGGAAGAGAGACCCAGTACTTC. This translates into CASYWLGQGRETQYF.

Regarding this clone: The sample holds other DNA sequences that translate to the same CDR3. V usage is TRBV3-1 (or the pseudogene TRBV3-2) and J usage is TRBJ2-1; 11 bases are shared with TRBD2. With V trimmed by 6 bases and J by 5 bases, 6 bases remained unmatched. There are 15 residues in the CDR3. Germline V CDR1 and CDR2: LGHDT, YNNKEL (reference sequence). CDR3 sequence reads: CASSHGTSGNNEQFF. The CDR3 nucleotides read TGTGCCAGCAGTCACGGGACTAGCGGAAACAATGAGCAGTTCTTC.

This sequence joins TRBV12-5 and TRBJ1-2; tentatively, D is TRBD1 (5 bases). V lost 3 bases, J lost 2 bases, and 13 bases lay in between. There are 15 residues in the CDR3. Per germline, CDR1 LGHNT and CDR2 FRNRAP. The CDR3 spells CASGFGRQMNYGYTF. CDR3 sequence (DNA): TGTGCTAGTGGTTTCGGACGACAGATGAACTATGGCTACACCTTC.

The CDR3 DNA reads as TGTGCCAGCAGCCTGCGTCGACTAGCGGGGGCCTCTCAACCCTACGAGCAGTACTTC. Translation: CASSLRRLAGASQPYEQYF. The chain is built from TRBV11-2 and TRBJ2-7, with 12 bases matching TRBD2. The germline gives CDR1 SGHAT, CDR2 FQNNGV. V shed 5 bases, J shed 2 bases, and the junction held 16 bases outside the gene matches. This CDR3 region has 19 residues.

The chain uses TRBV25-1 and TRBJ2-1; 7 bases fit TRBD2. From germline, CDR1 is MGHDK and CDR2 SYGVNS. V shed 2 bases, J shed 1 base, and the junction held 5 bases outside the gene matches. This CDR3 is built from 16 residues. The chain's CDR3 is CASSEMGGVSYNEQFF. DNA for the CDR3: TGTGCCAGCAGTGAAATGGGGGGGGTATCCTACAATGAGCAGTTCTTC.

The chain recombines TRBV2 with TRBJ2-6; TRBD2 is a possible D gene (5 bases). Deletions cut 3 bases from V and 0 bases from J, with 9 bases between. Germline CDR1 and CDR2: SNHLY and FYNNEI. The CDR3 is made up of 16 amino acids. The CDR3: CASSEWGASGANVLTF. CDR3 DNA sequence: TGTGCCAGCAGTGAGTGGGGAGCCTCTGGGGCCAACGTCCTGACTTTC.

This chain uses TRBV6-5 with TRBJ1-5; the D is unclear. The CDR3 totals 14 residues. The V gene's germline CDR1 is MNHEY and CDR2 SVGAGI. Trimming stripped 4 bases from V and 0 bases from J, with 7 bases between. Here the CDR3 DNA reads TGTGCCAGCAGTTCCCCCCATAGCAATCAGCCCCAGCATTTT. Its protein product is CASSSPHSNQPQHF.

This chain links TRBV14 with TRBJ2-7; TRBD2 is a possible D gene (6 bases). CDR1 is SGHDN and CDR2 is FVKESK in the germline V gene. V lost 1 base and J 6 bases, leaving 19 bases between the germline ends. This CDR3 is built from 16 residues. In DNA, the CDR3 is TGTGCCAGCAGCCAAGCCTCCGGGAGAGGGCGCAGCGAGCAGTACTTC. Residues: CASSQASGRGRSEQYF.

This clone was seen more than once but under ten times. V and J are TRBV7-3 and TRBJ2-1; 11 nucleotides line up with TRBD1. This CDR3 is built from 18 residues. The germline gives CDR1 SGHTA, CDR2 FQGTGA. V shed 3 bases, J shed 5 bases, and the junction held 12 bases outside the gene matches. CDR3 region: CASSFSSRRDRGNNEQFF. The CDR3, as DNA: TGTGCCAGCAGCTTCTCCAGCCGCCGGGACAGGGGGAACAATGAGCAGTTCTTC.

The V call is TRBV27, the J call TRBJ2-5, with 11 bases lining up with TRBD2. Looked up from germline, CDR1 is MNHEY and CDR2 is SMNVEV (reference sequence). This CDR3 is built from 18 residues. J lost 5 bases, V lost 5 bases, and 16 bases had no gene match. The DNA of the CDR3 is TGTGCCAGCAGTCCCCTAATTCCTAGCGGGAGGACGGGGGAGACCCAGTACTTC. This sequence encodes CASSPLIPSGRTGETQYF.

The J gene is TRBJ2-2, the V gene TRBV2; tentative D call: TRBD1 (6 bases). CDR3 length: 15 residues. Germline V lookup: CDR1 SNHLY, CDR2 FYNNEI. Between the trimmed V and J ends, which lost 5 bases and 0 bases, there was a span of 10 bases. The CDR3 DNA reads TGTGCCAGCAGTCCCGGGACAACGAACACCGGGGAGCTGTTTTTT. It translates to CASSPGTTNTGELFF.

This chain links TRBV5-6 with TRBJ1-4; D remains unclear. The germline V and J ends were trimmed by 1 base and 7 bases, with 11 bases remaining between them. The CDR3 runs to 14 residues. CDR1 and CDR2 (germline): SGHDT, YYEEEE. The CDR3 DNA reads as TGTGCCAGCAGCTTGTGGACTCGGGGTGAAAAACTGTTTTTT. Its translation: CASSLWTRGEKLFF.

This clone was counted a single time. The rearrangement links TRBV11-3 to TRBJ1-2, with D unclear. Looked up from germline, CDR1 is SGHNT and CDR2 is YENEEA. The CDR3 spans 14 residues. Trimming took 1 base from V and 2 from J, leaving 8 bases between them. CDR3 amino acids: CASSLGTYNYGYTF. Here the CDR3 DNA reads TGTGCCAGCAGCTTAGGTACTTACAACTATGGCTACACCTTC.

A single count supports this clone. The junction departs from germline at one end; a sequencing error may be responsible. The J gene is TRBJ2-1, the V gene TRBV7-2, with D possibly being TRBD1 (6 bases). Germline-derived CDR1 and CDR2 are SGHTA and FQGNSA. CDR3 length: 12 residues. As DNA, the CDR3 is TGTGCCAGCAGCTCGACAGGCGGACCCGATATCTTC. Protein product: CASSSTGGPDIF.

Written as DNA, the CDR3 is TGTGCCAGCAGTTTAGAGCCTGCCCTCAATTCACCCCTCCACTTT. This codes for CASSLEPALNSPLHF. This chain links TRBV27 with TRBJ1-6; D is unclear. V dropped 2 bases and J dropped 7 bases, with 12 bases sitting between them. The CDR3 runs 15 residues. In germline, CDR1 is MNHEY, CDR2 SMNVEV (reference sequence).

The V and J genes are TRBV12-3 or TRBV12-4 and TRBJ1-5; no definite D call. The V gene lost 5 bases and the J gene lost 4 bases, with 3 bases spanning the gap. The CDR3 has 11 amino acids. The CDR3 DNA follows: TGTGCCAGCAGTATAAATCAGCCCCAGCATTTT. Protein sequence: CASSINQPQHF.

The chain is built from TRBV19 and TRBJ1-1, with 8 bases lining up with TRBD1. The CDR3 runs 14 residues. Trimming took 4 bases from V and 2 from J; bases not matched to a gene: 3. Looked up from germline, CDR1 is LNHDA and CDR2 is SQIVND (reference sequence). CDR3 DNA sequence: TGTGCCAGTAGTACGGACAGGGTAAACACTGAAGCTTTCTTT. Encoded protein: CASSTDRVNTEAFF.

This sequence joins TRBV2 and TRBJ2-3, with TRBD2 matching over 8 bases. This CDR3 is built from 16 residues. The germline V gene has CDR1 SNHLY and CDR2 FYNNEI. The trim removed 7 bases at V and 3 bases at J, leaving 12 bases unmatched. CDR3: CASTFPGGFGTDTQYF. In nucleotides, the CDR3 is TGTGCCAGCACCTTTCCGGGGGGGTTTGGTACAGATACGCAGTATTTT.

The chain links TRBV7-9 to TRBJ2-5; D is unresolved. This CDR3 has 11 amino acids. V was shortened by 3 bases and J by 4 bases, with 3 bases between the two germline ends. The germline CDR1 and CDR2 sequences are SEHNR and FQNEAQ (reference sequence). The CDR3 sequence: CASSLAETQYF. The CDR3 DNA reads as TGTGCCAGCAGCTTGGCAGAGACCCAGTACTTC.

Note on this clone: The same CDR3 also results from other DNA sequences found in this sample. The chain carries TRBV18 and TRBJ2-1; the match to TRBD2 covers 9 bases. Germline V CDR1 and CDR2: KGHSH, LQKENI. Germline trimming cut 6 bases from V and 4 bases from J; bases unmatched to any gene: 4. CDR3 length: 14 amino acids. The CDR3 spells CASSLAGSYNEQFF. As DNA, the CDR3 is TGTGCCAGCTCCCTAGCGGGATCTTACAATGAGCAGTTCTTC.

The chain is built from TRBV9 and TRBJ2-1; 11 nucleotides match TRBD2. Trimming removed 0 bases from V and 6 bases from J; junction bases left unmatched: 8. The CDR3 has 17 amino acids. Germline lookup yields CDR1 SGDLS and CDR2 YYNGEE. CDR3 protein: CASSVDPTSGIRNEQFF. The CDR3 nucleotides read TGTGCCAGCAGCGTAGACCCGACTAGCGGGATACGCAATGAGCAGTTCTTC.

The chain joins TRBV24-1 to TRBJ2-1; TRBD2 agrees at 9 bases. Germline loops: CDR1 KGHDR, CDR2 SFDVKD. V lost 4 bases, J lost 7 bases, and 10 bases stayed unmatched. The CDR3 length is 16 residues. The CDR3 sequence is CATSEIGRGGENEQFF. The CDR3 DNA sequence: TGTGCCACCAGTGAAATTGGGCGGGGGGGCGAGAATGAGCAGTTCTTC.

This CDR3 is CAWSGGVGFDEQYF. The CDR3 nucleotides are TGTGCCTGGAGTGGGGGGGTTGGGTTCGACGAGCAGTACTTC. The rearrangement uses TRBV30 and TRBJ2-7; perhaps TRBD2 as D (6 bases). Germline-derived CDR1 and CDR2 are GTSNPN and SVGIG (reference sequence). The V end was cut by 1 base, the J end by 5 bases, with 15 bases between. This CDR3 region has 14 residues.

V and J are TRBV3-1 (or the pseudogene TRBV3-2) and TRBJ2-5; the match to TRBD1 covers 11 bases. Germline V CDR1 and CDR2: LGHDT, YNNKEL (reference sequence). CDR3 size: 15 residues. Losses at the gene ends were 4 bases for V and 4 bases for J; bases not matched to a gene: 5. The CDR3 DNA is TGTGCCAGCAGCCGCGGAGGACAGGGGGCAGAGACCCAGTACTTC. It encodes CASSRGGQGAETQYF.